This T cell receptor beta chain was captured in a study of CD8+CD57+ T cells in acquired aplastic anemia. CDR3 and TCR beta VDJ profiling relied on a genomic DNA template. TCRdb independently ran MiXCR on the reads; one entry per CDR3 protein. This table has about 150,000 distinct CDR3 sequences, about 54% appearing once. Patients selected for sequencing had displayed CD8+CD57+ cell expansion by flow cytometry. The CDR3 spans 17 residues. Germline trimming cut 3 bases from V and 3 bases from J; bases unmatched to any gene: 12. In germline, CDR1 is ENHRY, CDR2 SYGVKD. The V and J genes are TRBV10-3 and TRBJ2-3, with 7 bases that match TRBD1. The sample consisted of sorted CD4+, CD8+, or CD8+CD57+ T cells (not recorded which) from PBMCs. The receptor was derived from a human donor with aplastic anemia. The chain's CDR3 is CAISDGVGQLLTDTQYF. The DNA of the CDR3 is TGTGCCATCAGTGATGGTGTGGGACAGCTCCTTACAGATACGCAGTATTTT.